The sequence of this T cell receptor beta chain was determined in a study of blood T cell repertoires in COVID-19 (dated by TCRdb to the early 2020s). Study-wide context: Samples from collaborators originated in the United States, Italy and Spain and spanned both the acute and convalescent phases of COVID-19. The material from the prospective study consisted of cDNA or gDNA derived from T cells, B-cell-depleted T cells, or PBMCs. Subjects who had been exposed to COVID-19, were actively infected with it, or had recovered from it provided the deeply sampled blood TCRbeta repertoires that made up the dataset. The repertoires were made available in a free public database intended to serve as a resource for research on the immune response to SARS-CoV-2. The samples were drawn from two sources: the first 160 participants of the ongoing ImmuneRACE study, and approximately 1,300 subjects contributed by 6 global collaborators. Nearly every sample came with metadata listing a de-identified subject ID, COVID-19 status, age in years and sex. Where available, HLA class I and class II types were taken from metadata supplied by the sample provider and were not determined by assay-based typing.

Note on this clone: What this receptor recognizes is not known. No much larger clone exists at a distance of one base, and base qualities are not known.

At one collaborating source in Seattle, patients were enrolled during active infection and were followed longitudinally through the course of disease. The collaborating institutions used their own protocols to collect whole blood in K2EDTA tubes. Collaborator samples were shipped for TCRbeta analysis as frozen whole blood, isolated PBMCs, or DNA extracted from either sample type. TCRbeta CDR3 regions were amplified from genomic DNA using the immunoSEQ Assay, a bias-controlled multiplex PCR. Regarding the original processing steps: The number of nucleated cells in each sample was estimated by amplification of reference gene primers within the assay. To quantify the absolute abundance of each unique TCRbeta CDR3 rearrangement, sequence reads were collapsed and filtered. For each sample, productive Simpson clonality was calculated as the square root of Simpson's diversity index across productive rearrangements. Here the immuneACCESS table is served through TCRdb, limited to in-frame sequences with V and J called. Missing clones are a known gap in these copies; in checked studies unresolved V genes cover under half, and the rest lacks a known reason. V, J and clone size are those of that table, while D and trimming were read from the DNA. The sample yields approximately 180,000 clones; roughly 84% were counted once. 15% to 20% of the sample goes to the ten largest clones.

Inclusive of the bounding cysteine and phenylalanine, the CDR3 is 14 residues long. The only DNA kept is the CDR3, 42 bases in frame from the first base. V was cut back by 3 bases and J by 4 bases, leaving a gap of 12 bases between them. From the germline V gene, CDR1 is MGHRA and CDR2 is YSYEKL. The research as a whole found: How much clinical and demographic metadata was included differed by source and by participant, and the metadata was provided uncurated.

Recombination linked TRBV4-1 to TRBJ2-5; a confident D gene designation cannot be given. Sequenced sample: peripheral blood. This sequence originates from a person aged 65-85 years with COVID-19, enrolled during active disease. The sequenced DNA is TGCGCCAGCAGCCACCGCGTAGTCGGAGAGACCCAGTACTTC. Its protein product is CASSHRVVGETQYF.